The rows below give T cell receptor beta chains drawn from one sample of a study of CD8 T cells in Susac syndrome. From the immunoSEQ multiplex PCR reads, TCRdb called clonotypes with MiXCR, one entry per CDR3 protein. Of around 160,000 distinct CDR3 sequences in the sample, 80% to 95% are singletons; the top ten hold 0.13%. What was sequenced was CD4+ T cells from PBMCs. These TCRs come from a human donor in good health. CDR3s include the opening cysteine and the closing phenylalanine or tryptophan. A D gene is named only where the DNA matches it firmly. Rows give clone size only sometimes, using once, few, many, or a class for an expanded clone.

>TRBV4-1|TRBJ2-3|NA|NA
CASSQAYLEDTQYF
TGCGCCAGCAGCCAGGCCTACTTGGAAGATACGCAGTATTTT
>TRBV12-3/TRBV12-4|TRBJ2-3|NA|NA
CASSLRDLDTQYF
TGTGCCAGCAGTTTACGCGATCTGGATACGCAGTATTTT
>TRBV2|TRBJ1-5|NA|NA
CASRVNQPQHF
TGTGCCAGCAGGGTTAATCAGCCCCAGCATTTT
>TRBV6-6|TRBJ2-2|NA|NA
CASRISNTGELFF
TGTGCCAGCAGGATATCAAACACCGGGGAGCTGTTTTTT
>TRBV18|TRBJ2-2|TRBD2|NA
CASSPRLAGPENTGELFF
TGTGCCAGCTCACCAAGGCTAGCGGGGCCCGAGAACACCGGGGAGCTGTTTTTT
>TRBV20-1|TRBJ2-5|NA|NA
CSARAYTPQETQYF
TGCAGTGCTAGAGCGTACACCCCTCAAGAGACCCAGTACTTC
>TRBV3-1|TRBJ1-6|TRBD1|once
CASSDRAESPLHF
TGTGCCAGCAGCGACAGGGCAGAGTCACCCCTCCACTTT
>TRBV29-1|TRBJ2-3|NA|NA
CSYRGGGDTQYF
TGCAGCTACCGGGGTGGCGGAGATACGCAGTATTTT
>TRBV25-1|TRBJ1-6|TRBD1|NA
CASSSRAGGDSPLHF
TGTGCCAGCAGTTCTCGAGCAGGGGGCGATTCACCCCTCCACTTT
>TRBV27|TRBJ1-6|TRBD1|NA
CASSLGTGGLVALHF
TGTGCCAGCAGCCTCGGGACAGGGGGCCTCGTGGCCCTCCACTTT
>TRBV19|TRBJ2-5|TRBD2|NA
CASSIVRTSRQETQYF
TGTGCCAGTAGTATAGTCCGGACTAGCCGACAAGAGACCCAGTACTTC
>TRBV19|TRBJ1-1|NA|NA
CASSRTSRGNTEAFF
TGTGCCAGTAGTAGAACCAGCAGGGGGAACACTGAAGCTTTCTTT
>TRBV15|TRBJ2-5|TRBD2|NA
CATSKPGLGFGTQYF
TGTGCCACCAGCAAACCGGGACTAGGTTTCGGGACCCAGTACTTC
>TRBV29-1|TRBJ1-2|NA|NA
CSVGDVDYGYTF
TGCAGCGTTGGGGACGTGGACTATGGCTACACCTTC
>TRBV2|TRBJ2-2|NA|NA
CASSEASNTGELFF
TGTGCCAGCAGTGAAGCGTCGAACACCGGGGAGCTGTTTTTT
>TRBV5-1|TRBJ2-7|NA|NA
CASSLVQASYEQYF
TGCGCCAGCAGCTTGGTACAGGCCTCCTACGAGCAGTACTTC
>TRBV12-3/TRBV12-4|TRBJ2-5|NA|NA
CASSLGAGQETQYF
TGTGCCAGCAGTTTAGGGGCGGGACAAGAGACCCAGTACTTC
>TRBV4-2|TRBJ2-7|TRBD1|NA
CASSRARLGTGSNEQYF
TGTGCCAGCAGCCGCGCAAGGCTGGGGACAGGATCCAACGAGCAGTACTTC
>TRBV5-1|TRBJ1-1|TRBD1|once
CASSRQGGETEAFF
TGCGCCAGCAGCCGACAGGGGGGGGAGACTGAAGCTTTCTTT
>TRBV20-1|TRBJ2-5|TRBD2|NA
CSAGLAGEETQYF
TGCAGTGCTGGACTAGCGGGGGAGGAGACCCAGTACTTC
>TRBV9|TRBJ1-3|TRBD1|NA
CASSSGQAGGNTIYF
TGTGCCAGCAGCTCCGGACAGGCGGGTGGAAACACCATATATTTT
>TRBV2|TRBJ1-1|NA|NA
CASSEARGDLTEAFF
TGTGCCAGCAGTGAAGCAAGAGGGGATCTGACTGAAGCTTTCTTT
>TRBV5-1|TRBJ2-2|TRBD1|NA
CASSETGSGELFF
TGCGCCAGCAGCGAGACAGGGTCCGGGGAGCTGTTTTTT
>TRBV27|TRBJ1-1|NA|NA
CASSPDTQMNTEAFF
TGTGCCAGCAGTCCTGACACACAGATGAACACTGAAGCTTTCTTT